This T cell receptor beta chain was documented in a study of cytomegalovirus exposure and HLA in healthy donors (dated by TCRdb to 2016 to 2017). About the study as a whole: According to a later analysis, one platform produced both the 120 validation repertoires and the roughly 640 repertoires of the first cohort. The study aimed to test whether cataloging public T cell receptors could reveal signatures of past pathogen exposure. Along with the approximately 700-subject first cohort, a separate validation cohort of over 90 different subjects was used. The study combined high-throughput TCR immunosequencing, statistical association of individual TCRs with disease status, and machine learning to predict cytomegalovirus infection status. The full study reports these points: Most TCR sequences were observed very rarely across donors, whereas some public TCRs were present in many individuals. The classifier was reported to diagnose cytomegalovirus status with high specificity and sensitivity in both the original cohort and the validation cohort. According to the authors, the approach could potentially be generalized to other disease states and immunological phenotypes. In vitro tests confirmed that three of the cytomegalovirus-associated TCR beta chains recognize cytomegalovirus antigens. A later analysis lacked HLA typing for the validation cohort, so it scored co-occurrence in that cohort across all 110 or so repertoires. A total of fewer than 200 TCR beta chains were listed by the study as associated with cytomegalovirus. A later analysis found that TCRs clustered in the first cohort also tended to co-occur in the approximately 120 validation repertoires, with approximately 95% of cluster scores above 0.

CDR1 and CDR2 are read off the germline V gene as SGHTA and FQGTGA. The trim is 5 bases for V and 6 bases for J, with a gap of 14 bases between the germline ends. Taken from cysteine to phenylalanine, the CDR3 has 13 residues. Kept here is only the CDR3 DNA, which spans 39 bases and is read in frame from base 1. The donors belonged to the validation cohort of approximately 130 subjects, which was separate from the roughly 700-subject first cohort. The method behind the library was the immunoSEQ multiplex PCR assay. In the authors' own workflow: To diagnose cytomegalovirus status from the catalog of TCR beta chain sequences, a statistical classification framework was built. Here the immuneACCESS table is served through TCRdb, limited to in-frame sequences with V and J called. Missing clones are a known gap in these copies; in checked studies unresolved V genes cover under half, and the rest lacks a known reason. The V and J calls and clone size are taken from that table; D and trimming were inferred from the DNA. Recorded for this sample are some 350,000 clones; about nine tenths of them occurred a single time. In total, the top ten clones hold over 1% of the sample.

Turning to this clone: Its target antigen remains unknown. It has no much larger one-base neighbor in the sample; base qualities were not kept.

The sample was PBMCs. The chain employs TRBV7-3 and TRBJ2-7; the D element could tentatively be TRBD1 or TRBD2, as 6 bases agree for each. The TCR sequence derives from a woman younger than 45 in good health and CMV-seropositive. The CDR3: CASSLRPGAEQYF. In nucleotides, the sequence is TGTGCCAGCAGCCTAAGACCGGGGGCCGAGCAGTACTTC.